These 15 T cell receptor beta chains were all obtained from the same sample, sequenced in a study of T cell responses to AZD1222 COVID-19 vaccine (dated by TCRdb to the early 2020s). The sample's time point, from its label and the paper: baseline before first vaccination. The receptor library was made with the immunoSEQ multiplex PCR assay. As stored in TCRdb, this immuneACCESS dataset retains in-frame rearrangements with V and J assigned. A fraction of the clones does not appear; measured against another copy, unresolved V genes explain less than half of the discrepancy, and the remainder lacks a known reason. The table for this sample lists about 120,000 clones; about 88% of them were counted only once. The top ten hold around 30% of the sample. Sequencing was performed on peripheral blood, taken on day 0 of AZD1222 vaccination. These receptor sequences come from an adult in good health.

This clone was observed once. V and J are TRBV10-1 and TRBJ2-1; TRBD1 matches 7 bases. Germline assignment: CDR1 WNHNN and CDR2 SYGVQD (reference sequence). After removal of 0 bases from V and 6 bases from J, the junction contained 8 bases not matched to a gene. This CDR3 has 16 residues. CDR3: CASSESEQGLGNEQFF. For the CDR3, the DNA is TGCGCCAGCAGTGAGTCGGAACAGGGGCTGGGCAATGAGCAGTTCTTC.

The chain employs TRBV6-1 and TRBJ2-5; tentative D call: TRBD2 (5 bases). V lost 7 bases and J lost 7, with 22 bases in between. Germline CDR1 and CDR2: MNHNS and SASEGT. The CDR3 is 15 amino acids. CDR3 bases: TGTGCCAGCACCAGAGAAACCGATGAACGGGGGACCCAGTACTTC. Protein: CASTRETDERGTQYF.

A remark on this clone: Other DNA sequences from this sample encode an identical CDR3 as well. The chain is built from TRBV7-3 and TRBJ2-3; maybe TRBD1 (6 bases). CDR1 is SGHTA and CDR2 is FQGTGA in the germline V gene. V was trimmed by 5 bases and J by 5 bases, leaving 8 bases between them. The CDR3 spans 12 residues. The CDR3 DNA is TGTGCCAGCAGCCCACAGGGAGATACGCAGTATTTT. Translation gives CASSPQGDTQYF.

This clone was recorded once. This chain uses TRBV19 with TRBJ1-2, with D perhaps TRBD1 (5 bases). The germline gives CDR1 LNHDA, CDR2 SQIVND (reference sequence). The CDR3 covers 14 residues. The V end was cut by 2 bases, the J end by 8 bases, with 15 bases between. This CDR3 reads CASSITEGSGGYTF. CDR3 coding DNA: TGTGCCAGTAGTATAACCGAGGGGAGTGGCGGCTACACCTTC.

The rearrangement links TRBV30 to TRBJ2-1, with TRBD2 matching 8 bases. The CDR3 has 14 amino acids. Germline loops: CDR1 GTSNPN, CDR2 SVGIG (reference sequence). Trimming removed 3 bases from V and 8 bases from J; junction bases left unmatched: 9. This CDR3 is CAWRGAGAVDEQFF. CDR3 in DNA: TGTGCCTGGAGGGGAGCGGGGGCGGTGGATGAGCAGTTCTTC.

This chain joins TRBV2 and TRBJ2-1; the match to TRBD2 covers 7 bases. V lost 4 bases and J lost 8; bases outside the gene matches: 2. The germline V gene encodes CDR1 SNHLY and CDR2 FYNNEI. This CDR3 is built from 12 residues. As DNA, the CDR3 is TGTGCCAGCAGTGTGGGAGGGGATGAGCAGTTCTTC. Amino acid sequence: CASSVGGDEQFF. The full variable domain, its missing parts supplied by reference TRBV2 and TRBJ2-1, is EPEVTQTPSHQVTQMGQEVILRCVPISNHLYFYWYRQILGQKVEFLVSFYNNEISEKSEIFDDQFSVERPDGSNFTLKIRSTKLEDSAMYFCASSVGGDEQFFGPGTRLTVL.

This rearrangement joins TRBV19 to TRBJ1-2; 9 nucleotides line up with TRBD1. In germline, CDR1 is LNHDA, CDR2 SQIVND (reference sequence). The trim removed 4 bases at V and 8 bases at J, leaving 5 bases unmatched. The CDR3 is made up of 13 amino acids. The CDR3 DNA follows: TGTGCCAGTAGTACACAGGGGGCGCCCGGCTACACCTTC. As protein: CASSTQGAPGYTF.

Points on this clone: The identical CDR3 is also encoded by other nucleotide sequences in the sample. The CDR3 DNA reads TGTGCCAGCAGCTTAGCGCAGGGCGGGAATGAAAAACTGTTTTTT. This codes for CASSLAQGGNEKLFF. This rearrangement joins TRBV7-9 to TRBJ1-4; D might be TRBD1 (5 bases). Germline lookup yields CDR1 SEHNR and CDR2 FQNEAQ (reference sequence). V was cut by 0 bases and J by 5 bases, with 10 bases left in between. The CDR3 is made up of 15 amino acids.

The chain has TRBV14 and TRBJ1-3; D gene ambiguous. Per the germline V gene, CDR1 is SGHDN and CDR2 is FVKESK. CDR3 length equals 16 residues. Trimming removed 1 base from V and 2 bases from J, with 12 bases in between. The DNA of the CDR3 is TGTGCCAGCAGCCAAGTGGCCGGAGGGACTGGAAACACCATATATTTT. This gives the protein CASSQVAGGTGNTIYF.

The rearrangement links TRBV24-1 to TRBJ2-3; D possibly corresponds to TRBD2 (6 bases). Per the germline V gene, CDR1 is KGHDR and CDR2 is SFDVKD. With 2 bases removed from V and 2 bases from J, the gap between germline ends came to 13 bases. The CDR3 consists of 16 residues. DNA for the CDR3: TGTGCCACCAGTGATTCCGGGACTTACCCCACAGATACGCAGTATTTT. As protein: CATSDSGTYPTDTQYF.

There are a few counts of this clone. In DNA form, the CDR3 reads TGTGCCAGCAGTTTCTTCGGCCAGACCTCTGGTGGCTACACCTTC. Its translation is CASSFFGQTSGGYTF. The rearrangement links TRBV27 to TRBJ1-2, with no clear D. The CDR3 runs to 15 residues. Germline assignment: CDR1 MNHEY and CDR2 SMNVEV (reference sequence). Trimming pared 3 bases from V and 7 bases from J, leaving 18 bases between.

CDR3 sequence (DNA): TGTGCCAGCAGCCAAGATTTACTGAACAATGAGCAGTTCTTC. It specifies CASSQDLLNNEQFF. This sequence joins TRBV4-2 and TRBJ2-1, with D unclear. The CDR3 length is 14 residues. The ends were cut back, 0 bases at V and 5 bases at J, with 8 bases in the middle. CDR1 and CDR2 from the germline V gene are LGHNA and YNFKEQ.

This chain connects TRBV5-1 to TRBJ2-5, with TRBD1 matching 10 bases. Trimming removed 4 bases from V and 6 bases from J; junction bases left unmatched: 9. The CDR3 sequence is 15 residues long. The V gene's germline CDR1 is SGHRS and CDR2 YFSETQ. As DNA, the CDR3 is TGCGCCAGCAGCGAAGAGCGGGACAGGGGAAAGACCCAGTACTTC. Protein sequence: CASSEERDRGKTQYF.

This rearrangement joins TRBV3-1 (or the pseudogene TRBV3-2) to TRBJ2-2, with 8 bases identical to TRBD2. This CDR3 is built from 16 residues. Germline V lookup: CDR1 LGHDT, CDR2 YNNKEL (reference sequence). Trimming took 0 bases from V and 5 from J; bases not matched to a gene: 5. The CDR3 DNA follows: TGTGCCAGCAGCCAAGATGCGGTAGCGGGAACCGGGGAGCTGTTTTTT. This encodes CASSQDAVAGTGELFF.

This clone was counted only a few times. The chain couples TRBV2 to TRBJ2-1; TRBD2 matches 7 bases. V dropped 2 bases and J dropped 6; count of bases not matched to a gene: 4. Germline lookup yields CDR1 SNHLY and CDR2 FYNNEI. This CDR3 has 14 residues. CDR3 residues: CASSEQRGGNEQFF. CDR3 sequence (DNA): TGTGCCAGCAGTGAACAGCGGGGAGGCAATGAGCAGTTCTTC. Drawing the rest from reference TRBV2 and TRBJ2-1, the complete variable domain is EPEVTQTPSHQVTQMGQEVILRCVPISNHLYFYWYRQILGQKVEFLVSFYNNEISEKSEIFDDQFSVERPDGSNFTLKIRSTKLEDSAMYFCASSEQRGGNEQFFGPGTRLTVL.